This T cell receptor beta chain was sequenced during a study of blood T cell repertoires in COVID-19. At the level of the study: There were acute and convalescent COVID-19 samples, and they came from the United States, Italy and Spain. The cDNA or gDNA used as material had been derived from T cells, B-cell-depleted T cells, or PBMCs.

Original methodology: Estimation of nucleated cell counts relied on the amplification of reference gene primers. Here immunoSEQ multiplex PCR was the method, and the copy in TCRdb shows in-frame clones only, minus some. V, J and clone size derive from that table, while D and trimming were established from the DNA sequence. There are 110,000 or so clones in the sample; around 81% occur only once, and about 40% lies in the top ten. The CDR3 is made up of 14 amino acids. Trimming took 5 bases from V and 5 from J; bases not matched to a gene: 4. CDR1 and CDR2 from the germline V gene are LNHNV and YYDKDF (reference sequence).

The source of this sequence is a man older than 75 with acute or convalescent COVID-19. Material for sequencing was peripheral blood. This rearrangement joins TRBV15 to TRBJ1-4, with TRBD1 matching 8 bases. The CDR3 coding sequence is TGTGCCACCAGCCTACAGGGGGGAAATGAAAAACTGTTTTTT. Protein: CATSLQGGNEKLFF.